This T cell receptor beta chain was retrieved from a study of technical replicates of blood from a handful of donors. The protocol was immunoSEQ multiplex PCR, while the TCRdb copy is restricted to in-frame clones and leaves out a portion. The repertoire includes more than 90,000 clones, more than 90% of them detected once, and over 0.2% sits in the top ten. J gave up 0 bases and V 3 bases, and 13 bases lay outside the gene matches. The CDR3 spans 18 residues. Germline-derived CDR1 and CDR2 are MNHNS and SASEGT. Sequenced sample: T cells isolated from PBMCs. The clonotype comes from a human donor in good health. This chain connects TRBV6-1 to TRBJ1-1; 7 bases map to TRBD1. CDR3 loop: CASSDLRTGPSLNTEAFF. CDR3 bases: TGTGCCAGCAGTGACCTTAGGACAGGCCCTTCCTTGAACACTGAAGCTTTCTTT.